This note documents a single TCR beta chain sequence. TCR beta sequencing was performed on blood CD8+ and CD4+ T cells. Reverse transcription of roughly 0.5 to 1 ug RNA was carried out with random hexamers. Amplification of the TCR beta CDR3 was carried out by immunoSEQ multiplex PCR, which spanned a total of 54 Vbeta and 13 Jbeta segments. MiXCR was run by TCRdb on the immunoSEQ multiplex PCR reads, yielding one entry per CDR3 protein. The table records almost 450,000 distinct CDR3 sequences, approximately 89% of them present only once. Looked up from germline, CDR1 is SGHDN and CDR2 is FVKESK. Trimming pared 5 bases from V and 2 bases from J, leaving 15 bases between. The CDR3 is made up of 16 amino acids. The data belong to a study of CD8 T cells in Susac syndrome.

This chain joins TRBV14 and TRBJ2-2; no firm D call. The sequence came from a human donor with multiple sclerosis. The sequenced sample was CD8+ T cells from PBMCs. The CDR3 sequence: CASSSPRQTNTGELFF. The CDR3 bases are TGTGCCAGCAGCTCCCCTCGGCAGACAAACACCGGGGAGCTGTTTTTT.